This T cell receptor (beta chain) was observed in a study of blood T cell repertoires in COVID-19. In the study overall: Samples came from the United States, Italy and Spain, spanning acute and convalescent COVID-19. PBMCs, B-cell-depleted T cells, or T cells were the source of the cDNA or gDNA that made up the material.

The protocol was immunoSEQ multiplex PCR, while the TCRdb copy is restricted to in-frame clones and leaves out a portion. The data show more than 100,000 clones, about 88% seen once. Germline V gene data show CDR1 as MNHEY and CDR2 as SVGAGI. V was pared by 0 bases and J by 5 bases, with 5 bases of the junction left unmatched. This CDR3 has 16 residues. The chain links TRBV6-5 to TRBJ2-1; 9 positions match TRBD2. The sequence came from a man in his forties with acute COVID-19. The material sequenced was PBMCs or T cells enriched from blood (not recorded which). CDR3 in amino acids: CASSYSSSGRNNEQFF. CDR3 DNA: TGTGCCAGCAGTTACTCGAGTAGCGGGAGAAACAATGAGCAGTTCTTC.